The clone carrying this TCR beta chain was observed a single time. Antigen unknown. PCR amplification relied on 60 Vbeta primers (plus 13 Jbeta primers). In the original processing: Later analysis identified tens of millions of unique TCR beta chains, about 10 million shared. The protocol was immunoSEQ multiplex PCR, while the TCRdb copy is restricted to in-frame clones and leaves out a portion. The V and J calls and clone size come from that table; D and trimming were worked out from the DNA. The table has 75,000 to 100,000 clones, around 81% seen once; the top ten hold approximately 0.6%. This sample is part of a study of cytomegalovirus exposure and HLA in healthy donors. Study-wide context: In an early release, HLA-typed donors contributed some 88 million unique TCR sequences.

Study findings and constraints: Relative to the approximately 670-donor mean, N-insertions were reportedly fewer in an Asian-associated ancestry cluster in a later analysis.

Source material: PBMCs. This receptor was obtained from a man aged 25-40 years in good health and CMV-seronegative.

CDR3 nucleotides: TGTGCCAGTAGTCGCACCATGGAGACGAGGAGCAATCAGCCCCAGCATTTT. Translation: CASSRTMETRSNQPQHF. The V call is TRBV19, the J call TRBJ1-5; D remains ambiguous. The V gene lost 5 bases and the J gene lost 1 base, with 18 bases spanning the gap. The CDR3 sequence is 17 residues long. Germline V gives CDR1 LNHDA, CDR2 SQIVND (reference sequence).